This passage covers 16 T cell receptor beta chains from one sample sequenced in a study of T-cell reconstitution after alpha-beta-depleted transplantation in children. Construction of the TCRbeta library involved unique molecular identifiers. TCRdb independently ran MiXCR on the PCR reads; one entry per CDR3 protein. The sample holds hundreds of thousands of distinct CDR3 sequences, approximately 16% seen once. Here the sequenced sample was PBMCs from the stem cell graft donor, taken from the stem cell graft. All receptors derive from a human donor who donated a stem cell graft to a child with acute myeloid leukemia.

The V gene is TRBV2, the J gene TRBJ2-1; 8 nucleotides match TRBD1. V shed 3 bases and J 4 bases; nucleotides not matched to a gene: 5. Germline CDR1 is SNHLY and CDR2 is FYNNEI. The CDR3 consists of 15 residues. The CDR3: CASSDGGQAYNEQFF. CDR3 DNA sequence: TGTGCCAGCAGTGACGGGGGACAGGCATACAATGAGCAGTTCTTC. Supplemented by reference TRBV2 and TRBJ2-1, the full variable domain reads EPEVTQTPSHQVTQMGQEVILRCVPISNHLYFYWYRQILGQKVEFLVSFYNNEISEKSEIFDDQFSVERPDGSNFTLKIRSTKLEDSAMYFCASSDGGQAYNEQFFGPGTRLTVL.

This clonotype was picked up a small number of times. V and J are TRBV9 and TRBJ2-1, with 8 bases identical to TRBD2. Germline V CDR1 and CDR2: SGDLS, YYNGEE. The ends lost 0 bases at V and 7 bases at J; junction bases unmatched: 6. The CDR3 is made up of 15 amino acids. CDR3 DNA: TGTGCCAGCAGCGTAGACGCGGGGGGATCGAATGAGCAGTTCTTC. It is translated as CASSVDAGGSNEQFF.

Points on this clonotype: A junction boundary mismatches the germline segment, possibly from a read error. The V call is TRBV20-1, the J call TRBJ2-3; a weak D match, TRBD2 (6 bases). CDR3 length: 17 residues. From germline, CDR1 is DFQATT and CDR2 SNEGSKA (reference sequence). The CDR3 is CCARDFSSGQGPDTQYF. The CDR3 DNA reads TGCTGTGCTAGAGATTTTTCGAGCGGGCAAGGACCAGATACGCAGTATTTT.

As DNA, the CDR3 is TGCAGTGCTAGAGAGGGCGGAGGTGTGGAGACCCAGTACTTC. Translated, it gives CSAREGGGVETQYF. V gene TRBV20-1 combines with J gene TRBJ2-5, with D perhaps TRBD2 (5 bases). Germline CDR1 and CDR2: DFQATT and SNEGSKA (reference sequence). The germline V and J ends were trimmed by 0 bases and 5 bases, with 13 bases remaining between them. This CDR3 has 14 residues.

Note on this clonotype: Compared with germline, one end of the junction differs, possibly owing to a read error. The gene calls are TRBV20-1 and TRBJ1-5; D is perhaps TRBD1 (5 bases). Germline assignment: CDR1 DFQATT and CDR2 SNEGSKA (reference sequence). The CDR3 is made up of 17 amino acids. The CDR3 is CCATGEIRSNSNQPQHF. The CDR3 DNA sequence: TGCTGTGCTACAGGCGAAATACGGTCGAATAGCAATCAGCCCCAGCATTTT.

Only a few counts were recorded for this clonotype. This chain joins TRBV6-2 or TRBV6-3 and TRBJ2-1, with TRBD1 matching 9 bases. This CDR3 spans 16 amino acids. Germline V gene data show CDR1 as MNHEY and CDR2 as SVGEGT. Trimming at V came to 0 bases and at J to 6 bases, leaving 6 bases not matched to a gene. DNA for the CDR3: TGTGCCAGCAGTTACTCGATCACAGGGGGCTTCAATGAGCAGTTCTTC. Translation gives CASSYSITGGFNEQFF.

This clonotype was seen many times. This chain joins TRBV29-1 and TRBJ2-5; D could derive from TRBD1 or TRBD2 (5 bases each). The CDR3 totals 13 residues. Germline V gene sequence: CDR1 SQVTM, CDR2 ANQGSEA. V was pared by 5 bases and J by 5 bases, with 15 bases between. The CDR3 sequence: CSVYRGRAETQYF. CDR3 DNA sequence: TGCAGCGTTTACCGGGGACGGGCGGAGACCCAGTACTTC.

This clonotype was counted at least ten times. The DNA for the CDR3 is TGTGCCACCAGTGATGTGGGGGCCGGTACGCAGTATTTT. Its translation: CATSDVGAGTQYF. The chain is built from TRBV24-1 and TRBJ2-3; D is possibly TRBD1 (6 bases). The CDR3 runs to 13 residues. Germline CDR1 is KGHDR and CDR2 is SFDVKD. Trimming left V 3 bases short and J 8 bases short, with 11 bases between.

In this sample, this clonotype turned up a few times. V and J are TRBV5-1 and TRBJ1-1; D gene uncertain. The CDR3 is made up of 15 amino acids. Germline V gene lookup returns CDR1 SGHRS and CDR2 YFSETQ. V shed 0 bases and J shed 1 base, with 10 bases lying between them. For the CDR3, the DNA is TGCGCCAGCAGCTTGGGGCAGGCTCCGAACACTGAAGCTTTCTTT. The encoded protein is CASSLGQAPNTEAFF.

This chain connects TRBV12-3 or TRBV12-4 to TRBJ2-3; D is undetermined. The CDR3 is 14 amino acids. Trimming shortened V by 1 base and J by 1 base, and 6 bases separated the two germline ends. The CDR3: CASSLDMRTDTQYF. The CDR3 coding sequence is TGTGCCAGCAGTTTAGACATGCGCACAGATACGCAGTATTTT.

In its sample, this clonotype was seen many times. The chain couples TRBV24-1 to TRBJ2-1; 7 bases are shared with TRBD2. The CDR3 contains 16 residues. CDR1 is KGHDR, CDR2 SFDVKD, per germline. V shed 0 bases and J 6 bases; nucleotides not matched to a gene: 7. The CDR3 reads CATSDLVVTSINEQFF. The CDR3 DNA reads TGTGCCACCAGTGATTTGGTGGTGACTAGCATCAATGAGCAGTTCTTC.

This clonotype came up many times. V gene TRBV10-3 combines with J gene TRBJ2-7; the D call may be TRBD1 or TRBD2 (6 bases each). The ends were cut back, 3 bases at V and 2 bases at J, with 14 bases in the middle. Per the germline V gene, CDR1 is ENHRY and CDR2 is SYGVKD. CDR3 length equals 15 residues. CDR3 in amino acids: CAISEDRRGPYEQYF. As DNA, the CDR3 is TGTGCCATCAGTGAAGACAGGAGGGGCCCCTACGAGCAGTACTTC.

This clonotype was observed at least ten times. V gene TRBV6-5 combines with J gene TRBJ2-3; D may be TRBD2 (5 bases). CDR1 is MNHEY and CDR2 is SVGAGI in the germline V gene. Trimming left V 0 bases short and J 3 bases short, with 16 bases between. This CDR3 contains 17 residues. CDR3: CASSYSIGSEGTDTQYF. The CDR3 bases are TGTGCCAGCAGTTACTCGATAGGCAGTGAGGGAACAGATACGCAGTATTTT.

This clonotype was recorded a few times. CDR3 amino acids: CASSQEWSETQYF. In DNA form, the CDR3 reads TGTGCCAGCAGCCAAGAATGGTCGGAGACCCAGTACTTC. The rearrangement links TRBV4-2 to TRBJ2-5; D gene ambiguous. This CDR3 is 13 amino acids long. V dropped 0 bases and J dropped 5 bases, with 7 bases sitting between them. The germline V gene has CDR1 LGHNA and CDR2 YNFKEQ.

This clonotype was seen many times. The gene calls are TRBV7-6 and TRBJ1-1; possible D gene TRBD1, 5 bases. Germline lookup yields CDR1 SGHVS and CDR2 FNYEAQ. V lost 5 bases and J 1 base, leaving 23 bases between the germline ends. The CDR3 has 18 residues. The CDR3 sequence: CASSPAYPARGSNTEAFF. The CDR3 DNA reads TGTGCCAGCAGCCCCGCATACCCGGCGAGGGGATCGAACACTGAAGCTTTCTTT. Looking up the rest from reference TRBV7-6 and TRBJ1-1 gives the full variable domain: GAGVSQSPRYKVTKRGQDVALRCDPISGHVSLYWYRQALGQGPEFLTYFNYEAQQDKSGLPNDRFSAERPEGSISTLTIQRTEQRDSAMYRCASSPAYPARGSNTEAFFGQGTRLTVV.

This clonotype was detected a few times. The rearrangement links TRBV5-1 to TRBJ1-1, with D unclear. V lost 0 bases, J lost 3 bases, and 9 bases lay in between. The length of the CDR3 is 14 residues. CDR1 is SGHRS, CDR2 YFSETQ, per germline. CDR3 residues: CASSLAVEYTEAFF. CDR3 DNA: TGCGCCAGCAGCTTGGCCGTGGAGTACACTGAAGCTTTCTTT.